Here is one TCR beta chain with its context. The entry originates in a study of radiation and T cells in renal cell carcinoma. This CDR3 region has 15 residues. The V segment lost 5 bases and the J segment 4 bases; nucleotides outside the gene matches: 9. Germline V lookup: CDR1 SGHTA, CDR2 FQGNSA. Repertoires were generated with immunoSEQ multiplex PCR, while TCRdb's copy carries only in-frame clones and drops some. The table includes about 78,000 clones, 80% to 90% detected once. Noted time point: blood 4 weeks post-SBRT, at nephrectomy. The treatment denotes: 15 Gy SBRT to primary tumor, nephrectomy 4 weeks later.

The sequence was collected from a woman in her seventies with renal cell carcinoma. The sequencing here drew on blood, taken from a patient whose treatment included radiotherapy and nephrectomy. The V call is TRBV7-2, the J call TRBJ1-2; 8 nucleotides align to TRBD1. The CDR3 DNA sequence: TGTGCCAGCAGCAAAACCTCAACAGGGGGCTATGGCTACACCTTC. It specifies CASSKTSTGGYGYTF.